The clone carrying this TCR beta chain was picked up one time. Its antigen is still unknown. The data were taken from a study of PD-1 blockade in classical Hodgkin lymphoma. The overall study: Intravenous delivery of nivolumab at 3 mg/kg to patients occurred every 2 weeks.

Overall study results and limits: Only CD4+ TCR diversity, not CD8+, had risen significantly by C4D1. Partial responders and progressors had significantly lower baseline TCR diversity.

Per the germline V gene, CDR1 is LNHNV and CDR2 is YYDKDF (reference sequence). CDR3 length: 14 amino acids. V lost 3 bases, J lost 4 bases, and 12 bases lay in between. Time point indicated: cycle 4 day 1 (C4D1), after 6 weeks of nivolumab. Brentuximab vedotin exposure varied, and every patient relapsed after autologous stem cell transplantation. The data were produced by immunoSEQ multiplex PCR, yet TCRdb's version contains in-frame clones alone and is incomplete. The table lists about 94,000 clones, about 92% of them singletons, with roughly 2% in the top ten. The input for sequencing was peripheral blood mononuclear cells (PBMCs), taken before the fourth cycle of nivolumab. This rearrangement joins TRBV15 to TRBJ1-2; D possibly corresponds to TRBD1 (6 bases). The sequence was obtained from a human donor with classical Hodgkin lymphoma. The CDR3 bases are TGTGCCACCAGCAGCAGGGGACGTTCCTATGGCTACACCTTC. Its protein is CATSSRGRSYGYTF.